The 25 T cell receptor beta chains given below trace back to one sample, sequenced in a study of OX40 agonist ivuxolimab in advanced cancers. TCRdb's copy holds only in-frame clones and misses some; the assay was immunoSEQ multiplex PCR. The data contain 25,000 to 30,000 clones, 82% of them singletons. The material sequenced was CD4+ or CD8+ T cells sorted from blood, taken in a trial of the OX40 agonist ivuxolimab. These receptors all come from an adult with an advanced solid tumor such as melanoma, head and neck, liver or kidney cancer.

The DNA of the CDR3 is TGTGCCAGCGGCCGAGGGCCCTACCTCTCTGGAAACACCATATATTTT. This codes for CASGRGPYLSGNTIYF. The chain employs TRBV28 and TRBJ1-3; D is unclear. V was pared by 8 bases and J by 0 bases, with 17 bases between. Germline lookup yields CDR1 MDHEN and CDR2 SYDVKM. The CDR3 totals 16 residues.

In its sample, this clone was seen a few times. For the CDR3, the DNA is TGCAGCGTTGGAAGAGGGGCGAACACTGAAGCTTTCTTT. It yields the protein CSVGRGANTEAFF. The J gene is TRBJ1-1, the V gene TRBV29-1, with D perhaps matching TRBD1 (5 bases). Germline CDR1 is SQVTM and CDR2 is ANQGSEA. V was pared by 4 bases and J by 1 base, with 10 bases between. The CDR3 contains 13 residues. Looking up the rest from reference TRBV29-1 and TRBJ1-1 gives the full variable domain: SAVISQKPSRDICQRGTSLTIQCQVDSQVTMMFWYRQQPGQSLTLIATANQGSEATYESGFVIDKFPISRPNLTFSTLTVSNMSPEDSSIYLCSVGRGANTEAFFGQGTRLTVV.

Comment on this clone: One junction end does not reproduce the germline sequence, and a read error may be involved. This same CDR3 is encoded by further DNA sequences in the sample. This chain links TRBV29-1 with TRBJ1-1; D may be TRBD1 (6 bases). The CDR3 extends over 12 amino acids. The germline V gene encodes CDR1 SQVTM and CDR2 ANQGSEA. CDR3 sequence reads: CSVRGMNTEAFF. DNA for the CDR3: TGCAGCGTTAGGGGGATGAACACTGAGGCTTTCTTT.

This chain uses TRBV5-6 with TRBJ2-1, with no clear D. The CDR3 covers 14 residues. Per the germline V gene, CDR1 is SGHDT and CDR2 is YYEEEE. Trimming took 0 bases from V and 8 from J, leaving 12 bases between them. CDR3 DNA: TGTGCCAGCAGCTTGGCAGTTACAGTTCATGAGCAGTTCTTC. Its translation: CASSLAVTVHEQFF.

The chain links TRBV27 to TRBJ1-1; D ambiguous. Deletions cut 5 bases from V and 10 bases from J, with 14 bases between. CDR1 and CDR2 (germline): MNHEY, SMNVEV (reference sequence). This CDR3 has 12 residues. The CDR3 DNA reads TGTGCCAGCAGTAGGGTAGGCAGTGGAGCTTTCTTT. This gives the protein CASSRVGSGAFF.

This CDR3 reads CASSPEVGDGGYTF. The CDR3 DNA is TGCGCCAGCAGCCCGGAGGTCGGGGATGGGGGCTACACCTTC. The V call is TRBV4-1, the J call TRBJ1-2; D call uncertain. Per germline, CDR1 MGHRA and CDR2 YSYEKL. The CDR3 has 14 residues. Trimming removed 4 bases from V and 8 bases from J, with 17 bases in between.

V usage is TRBV9 and J usage is TRBJ2-5; weak D call: TRBD2 (5 bases). The CDR3 is 15 amino acids. Germline V gene sequence: CDR1 SGDLS, CDR2 YYNGEE. Trimming cost V 4 bases and J 5 bases, with 18 bases left between them. CDR3 DNA: TGTGCCAGCAGCTCTGCGAGAGGGCAAGAGGAGACCCAGTACTTC. Its protein product is CASSSARGQEETQYF.

V gene TRBV20-1 combines with J gene TRBJ2-1; D gene ambiguous. The V end lost 3 bases, the J end lost 7 bases, and 7 bases lay between the germline ends. The CDR3 has 11 amino acids. In germline, CDR1 is DFQATT, CDR2 SNEGSKA (reference sequence). CDR3 coding DNA: TGCAGTGCTAGCAAACAGAATGAGCAGTTCTTC. Translated, it gives CSASKQNEQFF.

The chain links TRBV29-1 to TRBJ2-7; 7 positions agree with TRBD1. Germline V gene lookup returns CDR1 SQVTM and CDR2 ANQGSEA. The length of the CDR3 is 14 residues. J was trimmed by 1 base and V by 7 bases; bases with no gene match: 10. CDR3 protein: CSAVPGQKSYEQYF. The CDR3 bases are TGCAGCGCTGTCCCGGGACAGAAGTCCTACGAGCAGTACTTC.

J is TRBJ1-1 and V is TRBV9; D is uncertain. The V end was cut by 2 bases, the J end by 3 bases, with 8 bases between. The CDR3 runs to 13 residues. Germline V gene data show CDR1 as SGDLS and CDR2 as YYNGEE. The DNA for the CDR3 is TGTGCCAGCAGCGTTGGACGGGACACTGAAGCTTTCTTT. Translating gives CASSVGRDTEAFF.

V is TRBV19 and J is TRBJ2-1; 12 nucleotides match TRBD2. Germline V gives CDR1 LNHDA, CDR2 SQIVND (reference sequence). The CDR3 is made up of 15 amino acids. V dropped 6 bases and J dropped 7; count of bases not matched to a gene: 7. This chain's CDR3 is CASSLTSGGPNEQFF. CDR3 nucleotides: TGTGCCAGTAGCCTGACTAGCGGGGGCCCGAATGAGCAGTTCTTC.

The chain employs TRBV9 and TRBJ2-7; 16 bases agree with TRBD2. Unmatched junction bases numbered 15, after V lost 5 bases and J lost 4 bases. Germline CDR1 and CDR2: SGDLS and YYNGEE. CDR3 length: 19 residues. In DNA form, the CDR3 reads TGTGCCAGCAGGATCGGACAACCGGGACTAGCGGGAGGGCGATACGAGCAGTACTTC. It translates to CASRIGQPGLAGGRYEQYF.

The CDR3: CASSQEGRISNQPQHF. CDR3 nucleotide sequence: TGTGCCAGCAGCCAAGAGGGACGGATTAGCAATCAGCCCCAGCATTTT. The genes are TRBV4-2 and TRBJ1-5; tentatively, D is TRBD1 (5 bases). The V end lost 0 bases, the J end lost 0 bases, and 9 bases lay between the germline ends. The CDR3 is made up of 16 amino acids. Germline-derived CDR1 and CDR2 are LGHNA and YNFKEQ.

Only one count was recorded for this clone. The rearrangement links TRBV12-1 to TRBJ2-4; the listed D gene, TRBD2, was not tested against the DNA. TRBV12-1 is designated a pseudogene. The CDR3 sequence is 16 residues long. CDR3 sequence: CASSQLAGGVKNIQHF. The CDR3 bases are TGTGCCAGCAGCCAACTAGCGGGAGGGGTCAAAAACATTCAGCACTTC.

This clone has just one count. This rearrangement joins TRBV28 to TRBJ1-2; D not resolved. The ends were cut back, 7 bases at V and 4 bases at J, with 25 bases in the middle. Germline lookup yields CDR1 MDHEN and CDR2 SYDVKM. The CDR3 is 17 amino acids. For the CDR3, the DNA is TGTGCCAGCACCGCCGGAAGGTATAGCCCTTATAGCTATGGCTACACCTTC. Its protein is CASTAGRYSPYSYGYTF.

The table lists this clone with a few counts. J is TRBJ1-1 and V is TRBV4-1; TRBD1 matches 7 bases. The germline gives CDR1 MGHRA, CDR2 YSYEKL. Trimming at V came to 4 bases and at J to 3 bases, leaving 11 bases not matched to a gene. The CDR3 extends over 16 amino acids. DNA for the CDR3: TGCGCCAGCAGCCGAAACCAAGGGGACAGCTACACTGAAGCTTTCTTT. Translation: CASSRNQGDSYTEAFF.

The V and J genes are TRBV11-2 and TRBJ2-1; TRBD2 agrees at 12 bases. V shed 5 bases, J shed 2 bases, and the junction held 4 bases outside the gene matches. CDR1 and CDR2 from the germline V gene are SGHAT and FQNNGV. This CDR3 is built from 16 residues. CDR3 region: CASSRTSGTTYNEQFF. The CDR3 region has the DNA TGTGCCAGCAGCCGGACTAGCGGGACCACCTACAATGAGCAGTTCTTC.

This clone occurred a few times. The V call is TRBV13, the J call TRBJ2-7, with unresolved D. CDR3 size: 13 residues. The germline gives CDR1 PRHDT, CDR2 FYEKMQ (reference sequence). V shed 5 bases and J shed 3 bases, with 11 bases lying between them. The CDR3 sequence is CASSQSRSYEQYF. In nucleotides, the CDR3 is TGTGCCAGCAGCCAGAGTCGGAGCTACGAGCAGTACTTC. Variable domain in full (rest from reference TRBV13 and TRBJ2-7): AAGVIQSPRHLIKEKRETATLKCYPIPRHDTVYWYQQGPGQDPQFLISFYEKMQSDKGSIPDRFSAQQFSDYHSELNMSSLELGDSALYFCASSQSRSYEQYFGPGTRLTVT.

This chain uses TRBV5-5 with TRBJ2-7; weak D call: TRBD2 (6 bases). CDR1 and CDR2 from the germline V gene are SGHKS and YYEKEE (reference sequence). The CDR3 runs 17 residues. V lost 0 bases and J lost 0, with 16 bases in between. The CDR3 loop is CASSLGRGIASSYEQYF. CDR3 sequence (DNA): TGTGCCAGCAGCTTGGGGCGGGGTATCGCCAGCTCCTACGAGCAGTACTTC. Filled out from reference TRBV5-5 and TRBJ2-7, the complete variable domain reads DAGVTQSPTHLIKTRGQQVTLRCSPISGHKSVSWYQQVLGQGPQFIFQYYEKEERGRGNFPDRFSARQFPNYSSELNVNALLLGDSALYLCASSLGRGIASSYEQYFGPGTRLTVT.

The chain links TRBV12-5 to TRBJ2-1; D is unclear. Germline V gene lookup returns CDR1 LGHNT and CDR2 FRNRAP. Between the trimmed V and J ends, which lost 5 bases and 8 bases, there was a span of 19 bases. The CDR3 covers 15 residues. Here the CDR3 DNA reads TGTGCTAGTGGTGCGACCAGAGGTGTTTTCGATGAGCAGTTCTTC. It encodes CASGATRGVFDEQFF.

This clone was counted between two and nine times. This CDR3 is also generated by other DNA sequences in the sample. This chain joins TRBV10-3 and TRBJ2-7; D gene unclear. The CDR3 runs 11 residues. Germline V lookup: CDR1 ENHRY, CDR2 SYGVKD. The V end lost 2 bases, the J end lost 4 bases, and 3 bases lay between the germline ends. The CDR3 nucleotides are TGTGCCATCAGTGAGAATTACGAGCAGTACTTC. Translating gives CAISENYEQYF.

The sample holds one count of this clone. The rearrangement links TRBV30 to TRBJ2-7, with D possibly matching TRBD2 (6 bases). Germline CDR1 reads GTSNPN; CDR2 reads SVGIG (reference sequence). V lost 1 base and J 5 bases, leaving 15 bases between the germline ends. The CDR3 totals 14 residues. CDR3 region: CAWSGDLNWNEQYF. The CDR3 DNA reads TGTGCCTGGAGTGGGGACTTAAATTGGAACGAGCAGTACTTC.

The chain employs TRBV6-5 and TRBJ1-1; no clear D. Trimming shortened V by 0 bases and J by 5 bases, and 10 bases separated the two germline ends. The CDR3 consists of 14 residues. Germline V gene sequence: CDR1 MNHEY, CDR2 SVGAGI. CDR3 region: CASSYSVGGTEAFF. Written as DNA, the CDR3 is TGTGCCAGCAGTTACTCCGTAGGTGGAACTGAAGCTTTCTTT.

V and J are TRBV23-1 and TRBJ1-2; D possibly corresponds to TRBD1 (5 bases). TRBV23-1 is an ORF, with its function uncertain. V lost 0 bases, J lost 0 bases, and 8 bases lay in between. CDR3 length equals 15 residues. Written as DNA, the CDR3 is TGCGCCAGCAGTCAATCTGGGGCAACTAACTATGGCTACACCTTC. This translates into CASSQSGATNYGYTF.

This chain connects TRBV11-2 to TRBJ1-2; possible D gene TRBD1, 5 bases. V was shortened by 1 base and J by 2 bases, with 8 bases between the two germline ends. This CDR3 is built from 14 residues. Per germline, CDR1 SGHAT and CDR2 FQNNGV. This CDR3 reads CASSLGTSNYGYTF. The CDR3, as DNA: TGTGCCAGCAGCTTAGGGACATCCAACTATGGCTACACCTTC.